The 11 T cell receptor beta chains below all came from one sample that was sequenced in a study of cytomegalovirus exposure and HLA in healthy donors. In the PCR, 60 Vbeta and 13 Jbeta primers were used. TCRdb's table, derived via immunoSEQ multiplex PCR, lists solely in-frame clones and lacks some. The repertoire holds roughly 150,000 clones, with 60% to 80% as singletons. What was sequenced was PBMCs. The receptor set was obtained from a man aged 18 to 29 in good health and CMV-seropositive.

The gene calls are TRBV4-2 and TRBJ2-3; TRBD2 matches at 8 bases. The germline gives CDR1 LGHNA, CDR2 YNFKEQ. Losses at the gene ends were 4 bases for V and 9 bases for J; bases not matched to a gene: 9. This CDR3 spans 14 amino acids. CDR3: CASSPPGLVETQYF. In nucleotides, the CDR3 is TGTGCCAGCAGCCCTCCGGGACTAGTGGAAACGCAGTATTTT.

V is TRBV28 and J is TRBJ2-5, with TRBD2 matching 9 bases. The CDR3 contains 17 residues. Germline V lookup: CDR1 MDHEN, CDR2 SYDVKM. After removal of 3 bases from V and 2 bases from J, the junction contained 10 bases not matched to a gene. In DNA form, the CDR3 reads TGTGCCAGCAGTTTGGGTCTAGCGGGACCACTACAAGAGACCCAGTACTTC. Protein sequence: CASSLGLAGPLQETQYF.

The chain is built from TRBV14 and TRBJ2-1; the D gene is possibly TRBD2 (6 bases). CDR1 is SGHDN and CDR2 is FVKESK in the germline V gene. V was clipped by 2 bases and J by 12 bases, with 11 bases between them. CDR3 size: 12 residues. The CDR3 reads CASSQQGLSQFF. The DNA of the CDR3 is TGTGCCAGCAGCCAACAAGGACTATCGCAGTTCTTC.

This clone has only a few counts. The chain combines TRBV7-3 with TRBJ2-1, with TRBD1 matching 12 bases. The CDR3 has 18 residues. V trimming: 1 base; J trimming: 1 base; junction bases outside the gene matches: 5. Germline loops: CDR1 SGHTA, CDR2 FQGTGA. CDR3 loop: CASSLKGGQGASYNEQFF. The CDR3 bases are TGTGCCAGCAGCTTAAAGGGGGGACAGGGGGCTTCCTACAATGAGCAGTTCTTC.

This clone was seen only a few times. The chain couples TRBV6-5 to TRBJ1-1, with D possibly being TRBD1 (6 bases). The CDR3 has 13 residues. V gave up 9 bases and J gave up 7 bases, with 18 bases separating them. CDR1 and CDR2 (germline): MNHEY, SVGAGI. The CDR3 is CASMSQGVGEAFF. CDR3 nucleotide sequence: TGTGCCAGTATGTCACAGGGAGTTGGTGAAGCTTTCTTT.

This clone has more than one count but fewer than ten. The CDR3 region is CASSARFFGNTGELFF. In nucleotides, the CDR3 is TGTGCCAGCAGCGCCCGATTCTTCGGTAACACCGGGGAGCTGTTTTTT. The V and J genes are TRBV7-9 and TRBJ2-2; D unclear. The CDR3 length is 16 residues. Germline lookup yields CDR1 SEHNR and CDR2 FQNEAQ (reference sequence). V was clipped by 5 bases and J by 2 bases, with 15 bases between them.

The chain combines TRBV2 with TRBJ2-7; 9 nucleotides align to TRBD1. From germline, CDR1 is SNHLY and CDR2 FYNNEI. Trimming removed 4 bases from V and 4 bases from J; junction bases left unmatched: 11. The CDR3 spans 16 residues. CDR3 coding DNA: TGTGCCAGCAGTGGGAGGGAACAGGGGGCCTTTTACGAGCAGTACTTC. Translated: CASSGREQGAFYEQYF.

The V gene is TRBV5-3, the J gene TRBJ2-3; the match to TRBD1 covers 8 bases. TRBV5-3 is treated as an ORF (open reading frame) with a function not yet certain. The J segment lost 4 bases and the V segment lost 2 bases, leaving 9 bases of the junction unmatched. The CDR3 runs to 16 residues. CDR3 sequence reads: CARSLSRTGYPDTQYF. CDR3 nucleotides: TGTGCCAGAAGCTTAAGTCGGACAGGGTACCCAGATACGCAGTATTTT.

This clone is a singleton in its sample. The V call is TRBV7-8, the J call TRBJ1-4, with a weak D call TRBD1 (5 bases). V gave up 5 bases and J gave up 1 base, with 8 bases separating them. The CDR3 runs 14 residues. Germline V gene sequence: CDR1 SGHVS, CDR2 FQNEAQ. CDR3 coding DNA: TGTGCCAGCAGCCCGACAGAAACTAATGAAAAACTGTTTTTT. Amino acids: CASSPTETNEKLFF.

The gene calls are TRBV6-5 and TRBJ2-2, with 7 bases aligning to TRBD1. The CDR3 loop spans 15 amino acids. Per germline, CDR1 MNHEY and CDR2 SVGAGI. Trimming took 5 bases from V and 2 from J; bases not matched to a gene: 5. The DNA of the CDR3 is TGTGCCAGCAGTCGACGGGACAGCAACACCGGGGAGCTGTTTTTT. Amino acids: CASSRRDSNTGELFF.

The chain has TRBV4-1 and TRBJ2-3; 14 bases are a match to TRBD2. The CDR3 extends over 17 amino acids. J gave up 6 bases and V 0 bases, and 5 bases lay outside the gene matches. CDR1 and CDR2 (germline): MGHRA, YSYEKL. This CDR3 reads CASSQEGTSGRGDTQYF. CDR3 nucleotide sequence: TGCGCCAGCAGCCAAGAGGGGACTAGCGGGAGAGGGGATACGCAGTATTTT.